This T cell receptor (beta chain) was obtained from a study of tumor and adjacent non-tumor tissue in lung cancer. Study-wide context: Histology: 12 adenocarcinoma, a couple of squamous cell carcinoma, 1 small cell lung cancer. General study points: Compared with tumor, normal lung showed significantly lower TCR diversity. Tumor repertoires had a smaller top 100 clone share than normal lung.

This sample's RNA came from whole unsorted tissue. Distant lung tissue was collected more than 3 cm away from the tumor edge. Donors were chemotherapy-naive, newly diagnosed lung cancer surgical patients in China, August–late 2014. Three rounds of nested PCR, following a modified ARM-PCR protocol, produced the TCRbeta library. One entry per CDR3 protein results from TCRdb running MiXCR on the multiplex PCR reads. The repertoire holds 100,000 or so distinct CDR3 sequences, with approximately 65% as singletons. About this clonotype itself: Its matching antigen is unknown.

The receptor comes from a man aged 25 to 40 with non-small cell lung cancer. The sample comprised distant non-tumor lung tissue.

The CDR3 loop is CSAGSSGGYEQYF. Written as DNA, the CDR3 is TGCAGTGCTGGATCAAGCGGGGGTTACGAGCAGTACTTC. The chain has TRBV20-1 and TRBJ2-7; 8 nucleotides align to TRBD2. The trim removed 5 bases at V and 4 bases at J, leaving 7 bases unmatched. This CDR3 has 13 amino acids. Germline CDR1 reads DFQATT; CDR2 reads SNEGSKA (reference sequence).